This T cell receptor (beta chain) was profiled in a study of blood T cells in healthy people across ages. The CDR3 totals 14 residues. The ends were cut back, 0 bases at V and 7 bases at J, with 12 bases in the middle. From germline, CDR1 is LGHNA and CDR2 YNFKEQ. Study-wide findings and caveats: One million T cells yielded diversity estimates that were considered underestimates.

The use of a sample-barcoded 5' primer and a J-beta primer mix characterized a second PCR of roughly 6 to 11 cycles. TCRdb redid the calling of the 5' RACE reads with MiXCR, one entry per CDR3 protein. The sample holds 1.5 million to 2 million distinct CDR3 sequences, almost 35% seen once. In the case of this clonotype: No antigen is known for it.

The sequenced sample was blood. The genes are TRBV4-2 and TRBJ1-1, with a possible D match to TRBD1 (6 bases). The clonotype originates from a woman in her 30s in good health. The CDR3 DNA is TGTGCCAGCAGCCAAGAGGGGGGGGCGGATGAAGCTTTCTTT. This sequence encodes CASSQEGGADEAFF.